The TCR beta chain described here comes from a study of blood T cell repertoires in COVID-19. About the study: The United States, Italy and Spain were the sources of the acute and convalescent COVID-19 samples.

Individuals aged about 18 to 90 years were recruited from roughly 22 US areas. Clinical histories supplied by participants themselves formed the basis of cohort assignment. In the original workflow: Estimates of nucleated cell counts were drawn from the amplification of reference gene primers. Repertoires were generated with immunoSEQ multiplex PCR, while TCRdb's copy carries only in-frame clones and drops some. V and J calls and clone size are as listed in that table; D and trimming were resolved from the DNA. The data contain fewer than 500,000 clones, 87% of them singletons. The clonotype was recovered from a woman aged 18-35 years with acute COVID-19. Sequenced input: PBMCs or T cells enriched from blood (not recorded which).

The CDR3 reads CASSSRGIRELFF. The CDR3 DNA reads TGTGCCAGCAGCTCCCGGGGGATCAGGGAGCTGTTTTTT. This chain connects TRBV7-2 to TRBJ2-2, with a weak D call TRBD2 (6 bases). This CDR3 is built from 13 residues. Germline loops: CDR1 SGHTA, CDR2 FQGNSA. V was trimmed by 4 bases and J by 9 bases, leaving 12 bases between them.